This T cell receptor (beta chain) appears in the sequencing data of a study of Graves' ophthalmopathy and Graves' hyperthyroidism. General study findings and limits: A model built from 13 signatures distinguished ophthalmopathy from stable hyperthyroidism with about 86% sensitivity and about 84% specificity.

The CDR3 loop spans 12 amino acids. Trimming cost V 4 bases and J 5 bases, with 9 bases left between them. CDR1 MNHNS and CDR2 SASEGT come from the germline V gene. Points on this clonotype: Its matching antigen is unknown.

Researchers took RNA transcripts and amplified TCR beta CDR3 regions from them. The library came from an HTBI-primed first-round RT-PCR and a second-round multiplex PCR. Each CDR3 protein is one row after TCRdb ran MiXCR on the multiplex PCR reads. Of a few hundred thousand distinct CDR3 sequences listed, approximately 18% are singletons. This clonotype originated in an adult woman with stable Graves' hyperthyroidism. The rearrangement uses TRBV6-1 and TRBJ2-7, with D possibly matching TRBD1 (6 bases). The material sequenced was peripheral blood. CDR3 nucleotide sequence: TGTGCCAGCAGTGGGACAGAGAACGAGCAGTACTTC. This codes for CASSGTENEQYF.